This T cell receptor beta chain was profiled in a study of OX40 agonist ivuxolimab in advanced cancers. The assay was immunoSEQ multiplex PCR, and TCRdb's table has in-frame clones only and misses some. The table has 42,000 or so clones, 89% seen once; the top ten hold around 0.6%. This CDR3 comprises 14 residues. The germline V gene encodes CDR1 SGHRS and CDR2 YFSETQ. V shed 1 base, J shed 5 bases, and the junction held 3 bases outside the gene matches. The rearrangement joins TRBV5-1 to TRBJ1-5; 7 nucleotides align to TRBD1. Specimen: CD4+ or CD8+ T cells sorted from blood, collected in a trial of the OX40 agonist ivuxolimab. This clonotype originated in an adult with an advanced solid tumor such as melanoma, head and neck, liver or kidney cancer. CDR3 loop: CASSLSGGDQPQHF. The CDR3 DNA is TGCGCCAGCAGCTTGTCAGGGGGGGATCAGCCCCAGCATTTT. Supplemented by reference TRBV5-1 and TRBJ1-5, the full variable domain reads KAGVTQTPRYLIKTRGQQVTLSCSPISGHRSVSWYQQTPGQGLQFLFEYFSETQRNKGNFPGRFSGRQFSNSRSEMNVSTLELGDSALYLCASSLSGGDQPQHFGDGTRLSIL.